Following are 19 T cell receptor beta chains from one sample sequenced in a study of regulatory T cells in long-lasting Graves disease. Construction of the TCR beta libraries employed iRepertoire HTBI primers in conjunction with Arm-PCR of CDR3 regions. TCRdb reprocessed the multiplex PCR reads with MiXCR, giving one entry per CDR3 protein. The sample shows approximately 400,000 distinct CDR3 sequences, approximately 15% of them seen only once. The time point here: newly diagnosed GD, antithyroid drugs for less than 3 months. Extracted PBMC RNA gave rise to the TCR library. The same data also contributed to another study, on T cells in Graves' hyperthyroidism and ophthalmopathy.

This sample comprised peripheral blood mononuclear cells (PBMCs), obtained at new diagnosis, from a patient treated with antithyroid drugs. Receptors originate from a woman between 25 and 40 years old with Graves disease.

CDR3 sequence (DNA): TGTGCCAGCAGTTCCCCGGGACCTATGGGGTGGGAGACCCAGTACTTC. This encodes CASSSPGPMGWETQYF. The chain couples TRBV6-2 or TRBV6-3 to TRBJ2-5, with D tentatively TRBD1 or TRBD2 (5 bases each). Germline V CDR1 and CDR2: MNHEY, SVGEGT. V dropped 4 bases and J dropped 5 bases, with 20 bases sitting between them. The CDR3 sequence is 16 residues long.

Only a few counts were recorded for this clonotype. The chain recombines TRBV19 with TRBJ2-7, with D perhaps matching TRBD2 (6 bases). This CDR3 contains 14 residues. CDR1 is LNHDA, CDR2 SQIVND, per germline (reference sequence). The V and J ends lost 7 bases and 1 base respectively, with 14 bases between them. DNA for the CDR3: TGTGCCAGTACCAGCGGCGGGGTTTCCTACGAGCAGTACTTC. It yields the protein CASTSGGVSYEQYF.

This clonotype was seen only a few times. This chain's CDR3 is CSAAPSGVAYEQFF. CDR3 DNA sequence: TGCAGTGCGGCGCCGAGCGGGGTAGCGTATGAGCAGTTCTTC. V usage is TRBV20-1 and J usage is TRBJ2-1, with TRBD2 matching 7 bases. The V segment lost 6 bases and the J segment 8 bases; nucleotides outside the gene matches: 13. The CDR3 sequence is 14 residues long. Germline CDR1 is DFQATT and CDR2 is SNEGSKA (reference sequence).

This clonotype was detected ten times or more. This sequence joins TRBV7-2 and TRBJ2-7, with 7 positions matching TRBD1. The CDR3 spans 13 residues. Germline loops: CDR1 SGHTA, CDR2 FQGNSA. J gave up 4 bases and V 3 bases, and 3 bases lay outside the gene matches. This CDR3 reads CASSLDRRYEQYF. Written as DNA, the CDR3 is TGTGCCAGCAGCTTGGACAGGAGGTACGAGCAGTACTTC.

This clonotype was found many times. The CDR3: CASTSGQETQYF. CDR3 DNA: TGTGCCAGCACGTCGGGTCAAGAGACCCAGTACTTC. The V gene is TRBV11-2, the J gene TRBJ2-5; the D is unclear. CDR3 size: 12 residues. CDR1 is SGHAT and CDR2 is FQNNGV in the germline V gene. With 7 bases removed from V and 2 bases from J, the gap between germline ends came to 8 bases.

This clonotype was seen ten or more times. The genes are TRBV6-1 and TRBJ2-7; 7 bases fit TRBD2. V was pared by 5 bases and J by 4 bases, with 8 bases of the junction left unmatched. CDR1 and CDR2 (germline): MNHNS, SASEGT. This CDR3 region has 14 residues. CDR3 amino acids: CASSPSGKGYEQYF. The DNA of the CDR3 is TGTGCCAGCAGTCCAAGCGGGAAGGGATACGAGCAGTACTTC.

V gene TRBV29-1 combines with J gene TRBJ1-2; TRBD1 is a possible D gene (6 bases). The CDR3 extends over 12 amino acids. The V gene lost 7 bases and the J gene lost 6 bases, with 15 bases spanning the gap. CDR1 and CDR2 from the germline V gene are SQVTM and ANQGSEA. The CDR3: CSAFRGRDGYTF. The CDR3 nucleotides read TGCAGCGCCTTCCGGGGGCGGGATGGCTACACCTTC. Using reference TRBV29-1 and TRBJ1-2 for the parts outside the CDR3, the full variable domain is SAVISQKPSRDICQRGTSLTIQCQVDSQVTMMFWYRQQPGQSLTLIATANQGSEATYESGFVIDKFPISRPNLTFSTLTVSNMSPEDSSIYLCSAFRGRDGYTFGSGTRLTVV.

This clonotype showed up many times. The J gene is TRBJ1-4, the V gene TRBV12-3 or TRBV12-4; D perhaps matches TRBD1 (6 bases). Trimming removed 8 bases from V and 2 bases from J, with 9 bases in between. The CDR3 covers 13 residues. As DNA, the CDR3 is TGTGCCAGCCGAGGACAGACTAATGAAAAACTGTTTTTT. It encodes CASRGQTNEKLFF.

This clonotype has at least ten counts. V gene TRBV2 combines with J gene TRBJ2-1; D is unclear. V dropped 4 bases and J dropped 3 bases, with 7 bases sitting between them. The CDR3 is 13 residues long. CDR1 and CDR2 from the germline V gene are SNHLY and FYNNEI. CDR3 region: CASSVGNYNEQFF. The DNA for the CDR3 is TGTGCCAGCAGTGTGGGCAACTACAATGAGCAGTTCTTC. The full variable domain, rest sourced from reference TRBV2 and TRBJ2-1, is EPEVTQTPSHQVTQMGQEVILRCVPISNHLYFYWYRQILGQKVEFLVSFYNNEISEKSEIFDDQFSVERPDGSNFTLKIRSTKLEDSAMYFCASSVGNYNEQFFGPGTRLTVL.

This clonotype was counted many times. The chain links TRBV12-3 or TRBV12-4 to TRBJ1-5, with D unresolved. The CDR3 runs to 15 residues. Trimming removed 6 bases at V and 0 bases at J, with 12 bases between. CDR3 amino acids: CASSLTTASNQPQHF. CDR3 DNA: TGTGCCAGCAGCCTAACGACTGCTAGCAATCAGCCCCAGCATTTT.

In the case of this clonotype: A much larger clone lies one base from this, so it may be a read error. The chain employs TRBV2 and TRBJ2-1, with D uncertain. The CDR3 is made up of 13 amino acids. CDR1 is SNHLY, CDR2 FYNNEI, per germline. As DNA, the CDR3 is TGTGCCAGCACGGGCGTAAGCTACAATGAGCAGTCCTTC. Translated, it gives CASTGVSYNEQSF.

This chain connects TRBV6-1 to TRBJ1-6; 7 bases line up with TRBD1. CDR1 is MNHNS, CDR2 SASEGT, per germline. The CDR3 covers 16 residues. The junction had 9 bases not matched to a gene; V was cut back by 5 bases and J by 5 bases. The CDR3 sequence is CASSTTWTGNNSPLHF. The DNA for the CDR3 is TGTGCCAGCAGTACCACCTGGACAGGAAATAATTCACCCCTCCACTTT.

In its sample, this clonotype was seen a few times. This may arise from a read error, as a much more abundant clone is one base away. The chain links TRBV12-3 or TRBV12-4 to TRBJ2-3, with 8 bases aligning to TRBD1. CDR3 length: 12 amino acids. The CDR3 region is CASSWGTGTQYF. In DNA form, the CDR3 reads TGTGCCAGCAGTTGGGGGACAGGTACGCAGTATTTT.

This clonotype showed up just a few times. The chain is built from TRBV7-2 and TRBJ2-4; no firm D call. V lost 4 bases to trimming and J lost 4 bases, with 11 bases between them. Germline-derived CDR1 and CDR2 are SGHTA and FQGNSA. This CDR3 comprises 14 residues. The CDR3 spells CASSSATPKNIQYF. CDR3 sequence (DNA): TGTGCCAGCAGCTCTGCGACCCCGAAAAACATTCAGTACTTC.

This clonotype turned up a few times. The gene calls are TRBV3-1 and TRBJ2-2; D may be TRBD2 (5 bases). The CDR3 consists of 15 residues. The germline CDR1 and CDR2 sequences are LGHDT and YNNKEL (reference sequence). Deletions cut 6 bases from V and 1 base from J, with 12 bases between. The CDR3 DNA sequence: TGTGCCAGCAGGTCCGAGCGGAAGAACACCGGGGAGCTGTTTTTT. Its protein is CASRSERKNTGELFF. Full variable domain (remainder filled in from reference TRBV3-1 and TRBJ2-2): DTAVSQTPKYLVTQMGNDKSIKCEQNLGHDTMYWYKQDSKKFLKIMFSYNNKELIINETVPNRFSPKSPDKAHLNLHINSLELGDSAVYFCASRSERKNTGELFFGEGSRLTVL.

The V gene is TRBV10-1, the J gene TRBJ2-1, with 7 bases fitting TRBD2. The length of the CDR3 is 13 residues. Germline trimming cut 4 bases from V and 16 bases from J; bases unmatched to any gene: 13. CDR1 is WNHNN, CDR2 SYGVQD, per germline (reference sequence). CDR3 nucleotides: TGCGCCAGCAGTGTTGAGGCGGGAGAAGGGAAATTCTTC. Translated: CASSVEAGEGKFF.

For this clonotype: A read error may be the cause here, since a much bigger clone is one base away. This chain connects TRBV28 to TRBJ2-4, with D possibly TRBD1 on 5 matching bases. The CDR3 runs 16 residues. CDR1 is MDHEN and CDR2 is SYDVKM in the germline V gene. The V and J ends lost 6 bases and 13 bases respectively, with 28 bases between them. CDR3 region: CASSHRDRGKYYEQYF. CDR3 DNA sequence: TGTGCCAGCAGCCATCGAGATAGGGGAAAATATTATGAGCAGTACTTC.

This clonotype was seen at least ten times. J is TRBJ2-1 and V is TRBV2; TRBD2 aligns across 7 bases. There are 19 residues in the CDR3. CDR1 SNHLY and CDR2 FYNNEI come from the germline V gene. V lost 4 bases, J lost 9 bases, and 24 bases stayed unmatched. This chain's CDR3 is CASSGGRAFPGVRVGEQFF. For the CDR3, the DNA is TGTGCCAGCAGTGGAGGGAGGGCCTTCCCCGGAGTACGAGTGGGTGAGCAGTTCTTC.

V gene TRBV28 combines with J gene TRBJ2-5; D call uncertain. Germline V lookup: CDR1 MDHEN, CDR2 SYDVKM. The V end was cut by 3 bases, the J end by 1 base, with 15 bases between. The CDR3 runs to 16 residues. The CDR3 sequence: CASSFLRWGRQETQYF. Here the CDR3 DNA reads TGTGCCAGCAGTTTTTTGAGATGGGGTCGCCAAGAGACCCAGTACTTC.